This T cell receptor beta chain was sequenced in a study of cytomegalovirus exposure and HLA in healthy donors. The PCR ran on 60 Vbeta and 13 Jbeta primers. Method: immunoSEQ multiplex PCR; TCRdb's copy keeps in-frame clones and lacks some. Of 180,000 or so clones listed, around three quarters are singletons. The study, taken as a whole, reports: Sequence variants that were highly shared formed a cluster that was likely a sequencing artifact. In a later analysis, specific HLA alleles were associated with over 15,000 TCR beta sequences at a 0.05 false discovery rate.

Germline V gene lookup returns CDR1 SGHTA and CDR2 FQGNSA. The CDR3 contains 13 residues. Deletions cut 1 base from V and 9 bases from J, with 11 bases between. Note on this clone: The antigen remains unidentified.

The specimen was PBMCs. The chain carries TRBV7-2 and TRBJ2-3; no clear D gene. This receptor was taken from a woman aged 25 to 39 in good health and CMV-seropositive. CDR3 nucleotides: TGTGCCAGCAGCTTAGAAAGGTCCGGGACGCAGTATTTT. Translated: CASSLERSGTQYF.